This T cell receptor (beta chain) was recovered during a study of blood T cell repertoires in COVID-19. This clone was counted a few times. The junction had 2 bases not matched to a gene; V was cut back by 2 bases and J by 8 bases. This CDR3 comprises 14 residues. Per germline, CDR1 KGHSH and CDR2 LQKENI. The assay was immunoSEQ multiplex PCR, and TCRdb's table has in-frame clones only and misses some. The sample contains approximately 110,000 clones, about 74% of which appear only once. This chain uses TRBV18 with TRBJ2-4; TRBD2 aligns across 11 bases. The receptor comes from a man older than 75 with COVID-19, enrolled during active disease. The source material was peripheral blood. The CDR3 spells CASSPTSGSDIQYF. For the CDR3, the DNA is TGTGCCAGCTCACCAACTAGCGGGAGTGACATTCAGTACTTC.